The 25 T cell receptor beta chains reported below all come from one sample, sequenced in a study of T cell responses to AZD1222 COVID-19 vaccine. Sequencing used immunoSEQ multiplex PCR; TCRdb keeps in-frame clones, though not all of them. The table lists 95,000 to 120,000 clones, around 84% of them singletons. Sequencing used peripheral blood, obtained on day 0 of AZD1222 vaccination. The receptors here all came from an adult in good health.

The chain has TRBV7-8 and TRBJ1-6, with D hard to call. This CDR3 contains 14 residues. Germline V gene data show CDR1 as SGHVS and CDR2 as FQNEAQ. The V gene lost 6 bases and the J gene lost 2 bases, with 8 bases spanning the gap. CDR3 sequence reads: CASSIDAYNSPLHF. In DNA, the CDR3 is TGTGCCAGCAGTATAGACGCCTATAATTCACCCCTCCACTTT.

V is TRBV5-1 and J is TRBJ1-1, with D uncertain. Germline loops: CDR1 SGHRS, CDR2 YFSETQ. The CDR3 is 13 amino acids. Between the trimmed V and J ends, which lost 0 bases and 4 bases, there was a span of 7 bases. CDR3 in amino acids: CASSLEWRTEAFF. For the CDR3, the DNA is TGCGCCAGCAGCTTGGAGTGGCGCACTGAAGCTTTCTTT.

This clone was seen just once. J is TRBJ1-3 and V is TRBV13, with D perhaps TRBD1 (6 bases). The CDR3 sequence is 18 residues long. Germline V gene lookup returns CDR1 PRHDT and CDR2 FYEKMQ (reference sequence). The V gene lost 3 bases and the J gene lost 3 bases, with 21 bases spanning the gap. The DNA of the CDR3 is TGTGCCAGCAGCTTCGGCCTCCCCTGGGGGGGCCTTGGAAACACCATATATTTT. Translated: CASSFGLPWGGLGNTIYF.

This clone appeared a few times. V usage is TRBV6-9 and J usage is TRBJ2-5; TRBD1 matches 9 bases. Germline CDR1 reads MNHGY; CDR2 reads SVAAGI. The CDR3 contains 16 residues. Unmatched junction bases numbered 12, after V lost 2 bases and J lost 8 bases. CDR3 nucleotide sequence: TGTGCCAGCAGTTATCCAAATCGGGACAGGGATTCAACCCAGTACTTC. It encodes CASSYPNRDRDSTQYF.

In DNA form, the CDR3 reads TGTGCCAGCAGCTTAGGGCGGGGGGGCCAGATAGATACGCAGTATTTT. Amino acid sequence: CASSLGRGGQIDTQYF. The genes are TRBV7-9 and TRBJ2-3, with 9 bases that match TRBD2. The ends lost 1 base at V and 5 bases at J; junction bases unmatched: 7. The CDR3 runs to 16 residues. Germline V gene lookup returns CDR1 SEHNR and CDR2 FQNEAQ (reference sequence). Supplemented by reference TRBV7-9 and TRBJ2-3, the full variable domain reads DTGVSQNPRHKITKRGQNVTFRCDPISEHNRLYWYRQTLGQGPEFLTYFQNEAQLEKSRLLSDRFSAERPKGSFSTLEIQRTEQGDSAMYLCASSLGRGGQIDTQYFGPGTRLTVL.

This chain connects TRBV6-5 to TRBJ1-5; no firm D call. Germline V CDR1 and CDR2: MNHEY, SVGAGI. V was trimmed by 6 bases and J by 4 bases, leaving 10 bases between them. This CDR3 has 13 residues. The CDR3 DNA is TGTGCCAGCAGACTAGGGTGGAATCAGCCCCAGCATTTT. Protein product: CASRLGWNQPQHF.

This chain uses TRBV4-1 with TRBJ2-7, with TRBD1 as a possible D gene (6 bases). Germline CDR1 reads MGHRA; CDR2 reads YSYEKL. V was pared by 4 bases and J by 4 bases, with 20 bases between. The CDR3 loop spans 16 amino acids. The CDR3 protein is CASSPVKDSVTYEQYF. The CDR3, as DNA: TGCGCCAGCAGCCCCGTCAAGGACAGCGTTACTTACGAGCAGTACTTC.

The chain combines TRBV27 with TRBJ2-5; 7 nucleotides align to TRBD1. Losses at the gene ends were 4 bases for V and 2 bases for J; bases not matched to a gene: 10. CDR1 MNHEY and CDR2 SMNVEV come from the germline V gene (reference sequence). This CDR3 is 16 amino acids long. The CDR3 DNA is TGTGCCAGCAGTTCCACGCTATGGGGACAGCAAGAGACCCAGTACTTC. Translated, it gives CASSSTLWGQQETQYF.

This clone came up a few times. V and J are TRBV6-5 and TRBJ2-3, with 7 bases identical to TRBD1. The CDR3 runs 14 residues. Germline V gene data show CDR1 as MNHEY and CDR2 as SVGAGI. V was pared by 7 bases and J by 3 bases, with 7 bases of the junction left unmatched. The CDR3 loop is CASNRDRQTDTQYF. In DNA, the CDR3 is TGTGCCAGCAATCGGGACAGACAAACAGATACGCAGTATTTT.

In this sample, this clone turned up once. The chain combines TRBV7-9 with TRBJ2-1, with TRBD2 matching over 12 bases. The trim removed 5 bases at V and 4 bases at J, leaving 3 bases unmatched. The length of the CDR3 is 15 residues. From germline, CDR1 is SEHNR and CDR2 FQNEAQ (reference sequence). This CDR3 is CASSRTSGVYNEQFF. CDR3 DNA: TGTGCCAGCAGCCGGACTAGCGGGGTTTACAATGAGCAGTTCTTC. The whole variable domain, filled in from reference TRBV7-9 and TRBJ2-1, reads DTGVSQNPRHKITKRGQNVTFRCDPISEHNRLYWYRQTLGQGPEFLTYFQNEAQLEKSRLLSDRFSAERPKGSFSTLEIQRTEQGDSAMYLCASSRTSGVYNEQFFGPGTRLTVL.

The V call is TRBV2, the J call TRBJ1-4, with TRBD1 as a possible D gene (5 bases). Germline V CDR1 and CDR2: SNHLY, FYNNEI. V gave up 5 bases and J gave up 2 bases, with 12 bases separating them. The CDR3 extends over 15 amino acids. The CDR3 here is CASSPGGGTNEKLFF. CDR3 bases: TGTGCCAGCAGTCCCGGGGGGGGGACTAATGAAAAACTGTTTTTT.

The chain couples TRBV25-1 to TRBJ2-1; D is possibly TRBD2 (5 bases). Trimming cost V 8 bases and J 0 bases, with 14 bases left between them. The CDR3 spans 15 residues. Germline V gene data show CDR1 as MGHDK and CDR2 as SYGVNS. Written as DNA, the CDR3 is TGTGCCAGCGGGCGGGCTAGGAGCTCCTACAATGAGCAGTTCTTC. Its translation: CASGRARSSYNEQFF.

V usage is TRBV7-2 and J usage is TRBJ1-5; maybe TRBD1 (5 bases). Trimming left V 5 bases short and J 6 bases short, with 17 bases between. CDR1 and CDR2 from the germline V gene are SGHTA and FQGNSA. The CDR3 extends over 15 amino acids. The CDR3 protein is CASSPQAMQGQPQHF. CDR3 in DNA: TGTGCCAGCAGCCCCCAGGCAATGCAGGGTCAGCCCCAGCATTTT.

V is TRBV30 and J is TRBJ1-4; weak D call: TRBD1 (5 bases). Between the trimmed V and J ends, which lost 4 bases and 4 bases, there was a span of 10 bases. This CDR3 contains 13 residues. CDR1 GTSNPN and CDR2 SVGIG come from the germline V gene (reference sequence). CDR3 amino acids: CAWTGRSNEKLFF. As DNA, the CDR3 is TGTGCCTGGACGGGACGGAGTAATGAAAAACTGTTTTTT.

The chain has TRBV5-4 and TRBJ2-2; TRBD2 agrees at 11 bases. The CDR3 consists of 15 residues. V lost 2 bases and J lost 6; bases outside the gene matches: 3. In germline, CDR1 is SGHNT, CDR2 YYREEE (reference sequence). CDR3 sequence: CASSFSGRAPGELFF. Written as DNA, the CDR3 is TGTGCCAGCAGCTTTAGCGGGAGGGCTCCCGGGGAGCTGTTTTTT.

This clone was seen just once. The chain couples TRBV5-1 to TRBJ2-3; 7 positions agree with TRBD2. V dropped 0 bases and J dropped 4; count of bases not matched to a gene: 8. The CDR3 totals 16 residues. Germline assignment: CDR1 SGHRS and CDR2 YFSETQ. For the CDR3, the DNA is TGCGCCAGCAGCTTGGGACTAGCAATGTCATCAGATACGCAGTATTTT. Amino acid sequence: CASSLGLAMSSDTQYF. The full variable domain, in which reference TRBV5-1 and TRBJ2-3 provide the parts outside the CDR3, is KAGVTQTPRYLIKTRGQQVTLSCSPISGHRSVSWYQQTPGQGLQFLFEYFSETQRNKGNFPGRFSGRQFSNSRSEMNVSTLELGDSALYLCASSLGLAMSSDTQYFGPGTRLTVL.

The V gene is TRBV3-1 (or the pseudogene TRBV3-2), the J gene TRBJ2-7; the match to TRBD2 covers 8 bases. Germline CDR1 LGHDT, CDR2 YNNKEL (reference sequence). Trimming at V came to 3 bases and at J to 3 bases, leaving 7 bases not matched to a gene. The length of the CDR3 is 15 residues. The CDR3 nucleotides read TGTGCCAGCAGCCAGCGGGGGGCCGAGAACTACGAGCAGTACTTC. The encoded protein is CASSQRGAENYEQYF.

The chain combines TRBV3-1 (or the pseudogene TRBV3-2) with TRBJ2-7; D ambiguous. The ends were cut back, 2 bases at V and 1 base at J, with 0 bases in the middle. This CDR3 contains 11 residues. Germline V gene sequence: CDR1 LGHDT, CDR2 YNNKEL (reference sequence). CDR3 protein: CASSQSYEQYF. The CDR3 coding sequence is TGTGCCAGCAGCCAATCCTACGAGCAGTACTTC.

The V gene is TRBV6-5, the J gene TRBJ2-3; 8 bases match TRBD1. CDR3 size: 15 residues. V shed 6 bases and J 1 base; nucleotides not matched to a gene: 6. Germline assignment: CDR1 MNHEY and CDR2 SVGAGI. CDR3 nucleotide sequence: TGTGCCAGCAGGCGGACAGGGTCGGGCACAGATACGCAGTATTTT. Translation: CASRRTGSGTDTQYF.

The CDR3 DNA reads as TGTGCCAGCTCACCAGGGATAGCGGGGGATTACGAGCAGTACTTC. Protein product: CASSPGIAGDYEQYF. This sequence joins TRBV18 and TRBJ2-7, with 9 positions matching TRBD2. Germline loops: CDR1 KGHSH, CDR2 LQKENI. There are 15 residues in the CDR3. V lost 2 bases, J lost 4 bases, and 6 bases stayed unmatched.

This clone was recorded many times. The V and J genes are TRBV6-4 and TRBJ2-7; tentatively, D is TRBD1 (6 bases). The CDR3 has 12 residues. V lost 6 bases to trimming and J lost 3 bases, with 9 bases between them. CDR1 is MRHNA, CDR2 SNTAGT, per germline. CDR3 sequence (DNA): TGTGCCAGCAGCTACAGGGTCTACGAGCAGTACTTC. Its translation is CASSYRVYEQYF.

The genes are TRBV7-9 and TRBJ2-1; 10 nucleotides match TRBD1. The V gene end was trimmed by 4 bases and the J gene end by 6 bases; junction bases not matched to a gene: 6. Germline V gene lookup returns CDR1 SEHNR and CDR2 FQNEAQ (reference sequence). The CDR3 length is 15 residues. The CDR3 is CASSSRDRGLNEQFF. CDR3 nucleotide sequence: TGTGCCAGCAGCTCGCGGGACAGGGGCCTCAATGAGCAGTTCTTC.

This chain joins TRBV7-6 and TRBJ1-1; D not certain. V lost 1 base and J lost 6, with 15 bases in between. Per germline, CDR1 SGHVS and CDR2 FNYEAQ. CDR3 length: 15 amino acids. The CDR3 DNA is TGTGCCAGCAGCTTAGATCCAGGATGGAGGGCTGAAGCTTTCTTT. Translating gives CASSLDPGWRAEAFF.

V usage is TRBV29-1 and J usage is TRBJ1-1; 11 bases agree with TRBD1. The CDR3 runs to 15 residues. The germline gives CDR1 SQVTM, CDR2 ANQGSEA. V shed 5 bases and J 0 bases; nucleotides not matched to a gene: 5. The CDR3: CSVPGGQGVNTEAFF. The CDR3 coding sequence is TGCAGCGTTCCGGGGGGACAGGGGGTGAACACTGAAGCTTTCTTT.

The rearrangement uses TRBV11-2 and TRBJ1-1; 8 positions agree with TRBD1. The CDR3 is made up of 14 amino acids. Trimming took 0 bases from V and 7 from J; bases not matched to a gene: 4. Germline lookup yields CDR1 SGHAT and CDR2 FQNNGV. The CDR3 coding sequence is TGTGCCAGCAGCTTAGAGACAGGGGTGGGTGAAGCTTTCTTT. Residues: CASSLETGVGEAFF.